This passage covers 13 T cell receptor beta chains from one sample sequenced in a study of T cell repertoires in cytomegalovirus infection. TCRdb recomputed calls from the reads with MiXCR, one row per CDR3 protein. The sample has 170,000 or so distinct CDR3 sequences; approximately 15% are singletons. Input material: PBMCs. These receptors were obtained from a human donor in good health (CMV status not recorded). Some clones in this sample may be carry-over from other donors' samples.

This rearrangement joins TRBV29-1 to TRBJ2-6, with TRBD1 as a possible D gene (5 bases). Germline CDR1 reads SQVTM; CDR2 reads ANQGSEA. The CDR3 has 14 amino acids. The V end was cut by 3 bases, the J end by 2 bases, with 8 bases between. This CDR3 reads CSVDPGTGANVLTF. The CDR3 DNA reads TGCAGCGTTGATCCAGGGACTGGGGCCAACGTCCTGACTTTC.

The genes are TRBV20-1 and TRBJ1-5; 12 bases match TRBD1. This CDR3 contains 16 residues. Germline values: CDR1 DFQATT, CDR2 SNEGSKA (reference sequence). J was trimmed by 5 bases and V by 3 bases; bases with no gene match: 8. CDR3 sequence: CSASPLGQGADQPQHF. CDR3 sequence (DNA): TGCAGTGCTAGCCCTCTGGGACAGGGGGCCGATCAGCCCCAGCATTTT.

V is TRBV11-1 and J is TRBJ2-7, with TRBD1 matching over 10 bases. The J segment lost 2 bases and the V segment lost 3 bases, leaving 4 bases of the junction unmatched. Germline-derived CDR1 and CDR2 are SGHAT and FQDESV (reference sequence). The CDR3 length is 15 residues. CDR3 loop: CASSFRGQGAYEQYF. The DNA of the CDR3 is TGTGCCAGCAGCTTCCGTGGACAGGGGGCCTACGAGCAGTACTTC.

The chain links TRBV30 to TRBJ2-3, with 14 bases fitting TRBD2. This CDR3 region has 16 residues. Germline assignment: CDR1 GTSNPN and CDR2 SVGIG (reference sequence). Trimming removed 0 bases from V and 4 bases from J; junction bases left unmatched: 3. CDR3 amino acids: CAWSVGLAGVADTQYF. CDR3 DNA sequence: TGTGCCTGGAGTGTGGGACTAGCGGGAGTGGCAGATACGCAGTATTTT.

V usage is TRBV28 and J usage is TRBJ1-4; the match to TRBD1 covers 9 bases. Germline V gene lookup returns CDR1 MDHEN and CDR2 SYDVKM. The CDR3 spans 14 residues. Trimming cost V 6 bases and J 6 bases; bases outside gene matches: 5. This chain's CDR3 is CASSVTGGDEKLFF. The CDR3 DNA is TGTGCCAGCAGCGTTACAGGGGGCGATGAAAAACTGTTTTTT. Full variable domain (outside the CDR3, taken from reference TRBV28 and TRBJ1-4): DVKVTQSSRYLVKRTGEKVFLECVQDMDHENMFWYRQDPGLGLRLIYFSYDVKMKEKGDIPEGYSVSREKKERFSLILESASTNQTSMYLCASSVTGGDEKLFFGSGTQLSVL.

The rearrangement joins TRBV29-1 to TRBJ2-5; TRBD1 agrees at 9 bases. The CDR3 loop spans 13 amino acids. Trimming cost V 3 bases and J 7 bases; bases outside gene matches: 6. Germline CDR1 is SQVTM and CDR2 is ANQGSEA. This chain's CDR3 is CSVENRGQGTQYF. CDR3 nucleotides: TGCAGCGTTGAGAACAGGGGGCAGGGGACCCAGTACTTC.

The CDR3 bases are TGCGCCAGCAGCTTATCTGGGCTTGGCAATCAGCCCCAGCATTTT. Translation gives CASSLSGLGNQPQHF. V is TRBV5-1 and J is TRBJ1-5; D is unresolved. V was cut by 2 bases and J by 2 bases, with 11 bases left in between. Germline V lookup: CDR1 SGHRS, CDR2 YFSETQ. The CDR3 contains 15 residues.

V is TRBV20-1 and J is TRBJ2-4, with D possibly TRBD1 on 5 matching bases. The length of the CDR3 is 14 residues. Germline CDR1 DFQATT, CDR2 SNEGSKA (reference sequence). V lost 6 bases and J 0 bases, leaving 12 bases between the germline ends. The CDR3 reads CSAVQALAKNIQYF. The CDR3 nucleotides read TGCAGTGCCGTACAGGCATTAGCCAAAAACATTCAGTACTTC.

This clonotype was observed at least ten times. The chain couples TRBV20-1 to TRBJ2-5; D perhaps matches TRBD1 (5 bases). The CDR3 runs to 11 residues. The V gene lost 7 bases and the J gene lost 1 base, with 7 bases spanning the gap. Germline CDR1 and CDR2: DFQATT and SNEGSKA (reference sequence). CDR3 sequence (DNA): TGCAGTGGTAGGGGCCAAGAGACCCAGTACTTC. It translates to CSGRGQETQYF.

This clonotype was detected a few times. The rearrangement joins TRBV18 to TRBJ2-1; D uncertain. The CDR3 runs 15 residues. The V and J ends lost 1 base and 0 bases respectively, with 7 bases between them. CDR1 is KGHSH, CDR2 LQKENI, per germline. CDR3 residues: CASSPLRSSYNEQFF. Here the CDR3 DNA reads TGTGCCAGCTCACCACTACGGAGCTCCTACAATGAGCAGTTCTTC.

This chain connects TRBV6-2 or TRBV6-3 to TRBJ2-5, with 11 positions matching TRBD1. The CDR3 loop spans 15 amino acids. Germline values: CDR1 MNHEY, CDR2 SVGEGT. V gave up 6 bases and J gave up 4 bases; unmatched junction bases: 7. In nucleotides, the CDR3 is TGTGCCAGCAGGCCCTCGGGACAGGGGGGAGAGACCCAGTACTTC. This encodes CASRPSGQGGETQYF.

This clonotype was observed at least ten times. This sequence joins TRBV10-3 and TRBJ1-1; D remains unclear. Trimming removed 2 bases at V and 1 base at J, with 11 bases between. The CDR3 sequence is 15 residues long. Germline CDR1 reads ENHRY; CDR2 reads SYGVKD. Here the CDR3 DNA reads TGTGCCATCAGTGAGACGGACGGACCGAACACTGAAGCTTTCTTT. Encoded protein: CAISETDGPNTEAFF.

This clonotype was seen a single time. This may come from a read error, since a much larger clone is one base off. The CDR3 carries no conserved terminal phenylalanine or tryptophan, so it likely arises from a read error. V and J are TRBV7-2 and TRBJ2-3, with D perhaps given as TRBD1 or TRBD2 (6 bases each). From germline, CDR1 is SGHTA and CDR2 FQGNSA. Between the trimmed V and J ends, which lost 2 bases and 4 bases, there was a span of 22 bases. This CDR3 has 18 amino acids. CDR3 sequence (DNA): TGTGCCAGCAGCTTATATATCGAGGGGGGAGTTTTTCCAGATACGCAGTATTCT. Its protein is CASSLYIEGGVFPDTQYS.